Listed below are T cell receptor beta chains from one sample, sequenced in a study of shared clonotypes between healthy human individuals. Profiling relied on immunoSEQ multiplex PCR, and the TCRdb table lists in-frame clones only, not all of them. The sample lists 2 million to 2.5 million clones, 90% to 95% occurring once. The sequencing sample was made of naive CD4+ T cells from PBMCs. The receptors were gathered from a man younger than 35 in good health. Some clones in this sample may be carry-over from other donors' samples. The CDR3 runs from the conserved cysteine through the conserved F or W. Each record gives: clone size, D gene, J gene, V gene, CDR3 DNA, CDR3 protein. A D gene is named only where the DNA matches it firmly. Size is omitted from some rows. Given values are once, few, many or a class for expanded clones.

. TRBD2 TRBJ2-1 TRBV6-5 TGTGCCAGCAGTACAGTACTAGCGGGAGGGAATGAGCAGTTCTTC CASSTVLAGGNEQFF
. . TRBJ2-4 TRBV28 TGTGCCAGCAGTTTATTGGGGGGCAGAGACATTCAGTACTTC CASSLLGGRDIQYF
. TRBD1 TRBJ1-5 TRBV5-5 TGTGCCAGCAGCTTGACGACTCGGGACAGCCCCGTGTATTTT CASSLTTRDSPVYF
. . TRBJ2-7 TRBV4-1 TGCGCCAGCAGCCGCCTGCCGGGCCAAGAGGGTTACGAGCAGTACTTC CASSRLPGQEGYEQYF
. . TRBJ1-1 TRBV7-6 TGTGCCAGCAGCTACACCAGGGAGAGCACTGAAGCTTTCTTT CASSYTRESTEAFF
. TRBD1 TRBJ2-7 TRBV6-1 TGTGCCAGCAGGCCCGGACAGGGCTACGAGCAGTACTTC CASRPGQGYEQYF
. TRBD1 TRBJ2-7 TRBV6-6 TGTGCCAGCGGGGACAGGGGGCTGGGTGAGCAGTACTTC CASGDRGLGEQYF
. . TRBJ1-1 TRBV7-3 TGTGCCAGCAGCTTAAATCCGAATCTGAACACTGAAGCTTTCTTT CASSLNPNLNTEAFF
. . TRBJ2-4 TRBV18 TGTGCCAGCTCACCTACTTTGGGGCCGGAAAACATTCAGTACTTC CASSPTLGPENIQYF
. TRBD2 TRBJ2-7 TRBV30 TGTGCCTGGAGCGCCGGGACTAGCCCCCTCTACGAGCAGTACTTC CAWSAGTSPLYEQYF
. . TRBJ2-7 TRBV18 TGTGCCAGCTCACCACGTGAAGGGGGTAGTTCCTACGAGCAGTACTTC CASSPREGGSSYEQYF
. . TRBJ1-2 TRBV6-5 TGTGCCAGCAGTTACTCGTATATACCGGGCTATGGCTACACCTTC CASSYSYIPGYGYTF
. . TRBJ1-4 TRBV25-1 TGTGCCAGCAGTGGTTGGCAGAGCCTAGGTGAAAAACTGTTTTTT CASSGWQSLGEKLFF
once TRBD1 TRBJ2-5 TRBV27 TGTGCCAGCAGACGTACAGGGGGGTCCCAGTACTTC CASRRTGGSQYF
. TRBD1 TRBJ2-6 TRBV19 TGTGCCACCGGGACAGGGAGAACTGGGGCCAACGTCCTGACTTTC CATGTGRTGANVLTF
few . TRBJ1-1 TRBV10-3 TGTGCCACCCACCCCGTTTTGAACACTGAAGCTTTCTTT CATHPVLNTEAFF
. . TRBJ2-3 TRBV29-1 TGCAGCGTTCTAGGGCTTACCACAGATACGCAGTATTTT CSVLGLTTDTQYF
. . TRBJ2-3 TRBV4-1 TGCGCCAGCAGCCAGTCACCCAGCGGGAGCACAGATACGCAGTATTTT CASSQSPSGSTDTQYF
. . TRBJ1-1 TRBV19 TGTGCCAGTAGTATTTTGGGGGCCACTAACACTGAAGCTTTCTTT CASSILGATNTEAFF
. TRBD2 TRBJ2-1 TRBV9 TGTGCCAGCAGCGGGAAGGCGGGAGCTTCGCAATACAATGAGCAGTTCTTC CASSGKAGASQYNEQFF
. . TRBJ2-5 TRBV28 TGTGCCAGCAGTTTAGCGGCCGGTGGGTGGACCCAGTACTTC CASSLAAGGWTQYF
few . TRBJ1-5 TRBV7-2 TGTGCCAGCACCAGACAGGCCGACCATCAGCCCCAGCATTTT CASTRQADHQPQHF
. . TRBJ1-5 TRBV5-1 TGCGCCAGCAGCTTGGCCGGGGGGCGCGGTCAGCCCCAGCATTTT CASSLAGGRGQPQHF
. TRBD1 TRBJ1-2 TRBV6-5 TGTGCCAGCAGATATACAGGGGCCCGGGGCTACACCTTC CASRYTGARGYTF
. . TRBJ2-1 TRBV6-1 TGTGCCAGCAGTAAGGGCAGAACCTACAATGAGCAGTTCTTC CASSKGRTYNEQFF
. . TRBJ2-3 TRBV5-4 TGTGCCAGCAGCTCCTTGGTCCTAGATACGCAGTATTTT CASSSLVLDTQYF
. . TRBJ2-1 TRBV7-9 TGTGCCAGCAGCACAGAACGGACAGCCTCCTACAATGAGCAGTTCTTC CASSTERTASYNEQFF
. TRBD1 TRBJ1-2 TRBV4-1 TGCGCCAGCAGGGGGACAGGTCAATATGGCTACACCTTC CASRGTGQYGYTF
. . TRBJ1-5 TRBV4-1 TGCGCCAGCAGCCAAGTCTTCGGGCCCCCATGGCCCCAGCATTTT CASSQVFGPPWPQHF
. . TRBJ2-5 TRBV5-4 TGTGCCAGCAGCTTGGACTATTCCGGAGAGACCCAGTACTTC CASSLDYSGETQYF
. . TRBJ1-5 TRBV6-5 TGTGCCAGCAGTTTGGGGGGAGGCGAGCCTGGGCCCCAGCATTTT CASSLGGGEPGPQHF
. TRBD1 TRBJ2-5 TRBV5-1 TGCGCCAGCAGCTCCGGGACAGGGGCCGAGACCCAGTACTTC CASSSGTGAETQYF
once TRBD1 TRBJ2-3 TRBV7-9 TGTGCCAGCAGCTTACTGGACAGGGGGCGCTGGATTAGCACAGATACGCAGTATTTT CASSLLDRGRWISTDTQYF
. TRBD1 TRBJ2-1 TRBV7-3 TGTGCCAGCAGCCCCAGGGGGAGCTCCTACAATGAGCAGTTCTTC CASSPRGSSYNEQFF
. . TRBJ1-5 TRBV6-4 TGTGCCAGCAGCAAGGGAACCAATCAGCCCCAGCATTTT CASSKGTNQPQHF
. . TRBJ1-1 TRBV7-9 TGTGCCAGCAGCTCCCTAAGACAGCATGAAGCTTTCTTT CASSSLRQHEAFF
. TRBD1 TRBJ2-7 TRBV6-6 TGTGCCAGCAGTCCGCGACAGGGGGATTTTTACGAGCAGTACTTC CASSPRQGDFYEQYF
. . TRBJ1-3 TRBV7-6 TGTGCCAGCAGCTCAAGTTCCAGGGGAAACACCATATATTTT CASSSSSRGNTIYF
. . TRBJ2-1 TRBV2 TGTGCCACCAAAGCGGAGCGGCACAATGAGCAGTTCTTC CATKAERHNEQFF
. . TRBJ2-7 TRBV7-8 TGTGCCAGCAGCTTAGAAGCAGGGGAGTACGAGCAGTACTTC CASSLEAGEYEQYF
. . TRBJ2-3 TRBV6-5 TGTGCCAGCAGACAACCTCTAGGTGGCACAGATACGCAGTATTTT CASRQPLGGTDTQYF
. TRBD2 TRBJ2-2 TRBV11-2 TGTGCCAGCAGCCGACTAGCGGGAGGGCCCGGGGAGCTGTTTTTT CASSRLAGGPGELFF
. TRBD2 TRBJ2-3 TRBV5-1 TGCGCCAGCAGCTTCAATACGGGGGGGAAAGCTAGCACAGATACGCAGTATTTT CASSFNTGGKASTDTQYF
once . TRBJ1-4 TRBV11-2 TGTGCCAGCAGCCGTGGGGGGGGTGGTGAAAAACTGTTTTTT CASSRGGGGEKLFF
. . TRBJ1-2 TRBV9 TGTGCCAGCATCCCCATAACAGGGAACTATGGCTACACCTTC CASIPITGNYGYTF
. . TRBJ2-7 TRBV28 TGTGCCAGCAGTTTATCGGCTTACGGCGAGCAGTACTTC CASSLSAYGEQYF
once . TRBJ1-5 TRBV2 TGTGCCAGCACCCCGGGGGGGTTCAATCAGCCCCAGCATTTT CASTPGGFNQPQHF
. . TRBJ2-7 TRBV6-1 TGTGCCAGCAGTGAAGCTCCGACGCTATCCTACGAGCAGTACTTC CASSEAPTLSYEQYF
. . TRBJ1-1 TRBV28 TGTGCCAGCAGTGACCGGACACCGCCGAACACTGAAGCTTTCTTT CASSDRTPPNTEAFF
. . TRBJ2-7 TRBV10-3 TGTGCCATCAGTGAGTGGGCGGACGAGCAGTACTTC CAISEWADEQYF
. TRBD2 TRBJ2-7 TRBV30 TGTGCCTGGAGTAGCGGGGGAGAGCAGTACTTC CAWSSGGEQYF
. TRBD2 TRBJ2-1 TRBV7-6 TGTGCCAGCAGCGGCGGGACTAGCGGGTACAATGAGCAGTTCTTC CASSGGTSGYNEQFF
. . TRBJ1-4 TRBV15 TGTGCCACCAGCAGGGACCACGCCGGTGCAACTAATGAAAAACTGTTTTTT CATSRDHAGATNEKLFF
. TRBD1 TRBJ1-1 TRBV7-8 TGTGCCAGCAGCTTATTGTTCAGGGGGCTGCGGACTGAAGCTTTCTTT CASSLLFRGLRTEAFF
. TRBD2 TRBJ2-7 TRBV29-1 TGCAGCGTGACTAGCGGGATAGGTGGCGAGCAGTACTTC CSVTSGIGGEQYF
. . TRBJ1-2 TRBV29-1 TGCAGCGTTGACAGGGAAGGCGGCTACACCTTC CSVDREGGYTF
. . TRBJ1-3 TRBV18 TGTGCCAGCTGTGAGGGGCTCTCTGGAAACACCATATATTTT CASCEGLSGNTIYF
. TRBD2 TRBJ2-7 TRBV5-1 TGCGCCAGCAGCTTTGGCTCTAGCGGTCCCTACGAGCAGTACTTC CASSFGSSGPYEQYF